This record covers a single TCR beta chain. This entry is derived from a study of T cell changes during pregnancy in multiple sclerosis. Method: immunoSEQ multiplex PCR; TCRdb's copy keeps in-frame clones and lacks some. The sample records roughly 110,000 clones, under 95% being singletons. The CDR3 sequence is 17 residues long. From germline, CDR1 is SNHLY and CDR2 FYNNEI. The V gene end was trimmed by 1 base and the J gene end by 6 bases; junction bases not matched to a gene: 14. The material sequenced was peripheral blood, taken after pregnancy. This TCR was recovered from a female donor with multiple sclerosis, enrolled in a pregnancy study. The chain combines TRBV2 with TRBJ1-2; the match to TRBD1 covers 7 bases. Here the CDR3 reads CASSEVNRGPNIDGYTF. DNA of the CDR3: TGTGCCAGCAGTGAAGTGAACAGGGGACCCAATATTGATGGCTACACCTTC.